This T cell receptor beta chain appears in the sequencing data of a study of T-cell reconstitution after alpha-beta-depleted transplantation in children. This CDR3 is built from 17 residues. Trimming took 1 base from V and 5 from J; bases not matched to a gene: 6. Germline loops: CDR1 SGHVS, CDR2 FNYEAQ. Unique molecular identifiers were incorporated when the TCRbeta library was constructed. Via MiXCR, TCRdb re-called the PCR reads, giving one row per CDR3 protein. The profile covers about 980,000 distinct CDR3 sequences, with roughly 29% appearing a single time and around 30% taken by the ten largest.

The specimen comprised PBMCs, mostly from graft donor cells, sampled 360 days after TCRalphabeta/CD19-depleted stem cell transplant. This clonotype originated in a boy younger than two who had a stem cell transplant for SCID, so the T cells may come from the graft donor. V gene TRBV7-6 combines with J gene TRBJ2-1; 12 bases are shared with TRBD2. This CDR3 reads CASSLELAGGWDNEQFF. As DNA, the CDR3 is TGTGCCAGCAGCTTAGAACTAGCGGGGGGATGGGACAATGAGCAGTTCTTC.